Included here is one T cell receptor (beta chain) sequence, with context. Method: immunoSEQ multiplex PCR; TCRdb's copy keeps in-frame clones and lacks some. The sample shows 150,000 to 200,000 clones, approximately 90% of them seen only once. These data come from a study of T cell responses to AZD1222 COVID-19 vaccine. The source was peripheral blood, collected 28 days after the second AZD1222 dose. This TCR came from an adult who received the AZD1222 COVID-19 vaccine.

The CDR3 bases are TGTGCCAGCAGAGGACAGGGGAAAAACATTCAGTACTTC. Amino acid sequence: CASRGQGKNIQYF. The chain employs TRBV6-5 and TRBJ2-4, with TRBD1 matching over 9 bases. The CDR3 loop spans 13 amino acids. The trim removed 6 bases at V and 4 bases at J, leaving 1 base unmatched. Per germline, CDR1 MNHEY and CDR2 SVGAGI.